This entry concerns a single T cell receptor (beta chain). This clonotype was observed at least ten times. Its antigen is not yet known. No clone much larger than this one lies a single base away; base qualities are absent. This sample is drawn from a study of naive and memory T cell subsets (TCRdb year 2017). About the full investigation: The figure summarizing these samples reported some 10 blood donors, 7 tuberculin skin test biopsies and 3 saline control biopsies. PCR2 was typically a SYBR Green qPCR stopped at a set threshold; low-input samples could instead use end-point PCR (approximately 6 cycles). The full study reports these points: The potential sensitivity of the RNA-based method to TCR transcript changes with T cell activation and differentiation was acknowledged.

Library creation used 5' RACE. Four rounds of PCR, run with the SP2 primer together with nested alpha and beta constant region primers, were used to amplify the ligated cDNA. For the blood and skin samples, TCR RNA was reverse transcribed with SuperScript IV using primers for the alpha and beta constant regions. An oligonucleotide carrying the Illumina SP2 primer and a UMI was ligated to the cDNA 3' end using T4 RNA ligase 1. The 12-nucleotide UMI was composed of two random hexamers separated by an eight-base spacer, which was included to prevent hairpin formation. From the second PCR onward, the TCR alpha and beta chain libraries were handled separately, and dual indexing was used for multiplexing. After pooling, the indexed libraries were analyzed by capillary electrophoresis and sequenced on either an Illumina MiSeq or NextSeq. Libraries were spiked with PhiX DNA at about 5-7.5% so that base diversity was increased and cluster recognition was improved. The source study handled its data this way. Demultiplexor took UMIs from read 2, joined the UMIs to the TCR sequence from read 1, and separated reads according to sample indices. V and J genes and V-J junctions were identified by Decombinator, and each TCR was assigned a five-part identifier that included V and J deletions. Collapsinator relied on UMIs to correct both sequencing errors and PCR amplification heterogeneity, producing a UMI-based abundance for each TCR. CDR3Translator turned identifiers into nucleotide sequence, translated the nucleotide sequence into amino acids, and pulled out CDR3 regions based on terminal motifs. After normalization to the amount of input RNA, the error-corrected alpha and beta TCR counts from blood and from skin were compared. TCRdb's own reprocessing of the public reads used fastp at Q25 and MiXCR and kept productive beta chains. One record per CDR3 amino acid sequence lists the most common genes and DNA. Clone size and V and J calls follow TCRdb, not the original study. A total of tens of thousands of distinct CDR3 sequences appear in this sample, roughly 7.5% of them only once. About 8.9% of the sample comes from the top ten.

Using 3' ligation of a UMI-containing oligonucleotide to TCR cDNA, the study laid out a robust and sensitive protocol to amplify, sequence and analyze TCRs. Whole blood analysis involved drawing over 2 ml of peripheral blood from adult healthy volunteers into Tempus tubes and then extracting RNA following the manufacturer's instructions. Before reverse transcription, total RNA that had not been cell sorted was treated with RQ1 DNase, with a target input of about 1 to 1,100 ng. To check how robust the pipeline was in samples where T cells make up a minority population, libraries were built from skin biopsies and whole blood. The origin of this receptor is a female donor in good health.

Read as DNA, the sequence is TGTGCCAGCGCCGGGGCCACGAACACTGAAGCTTTCTTT. This gives the protein CASAGATNTEAFF. The chain joins TRBV2 to TRBJ1-1, with TRBD1 perhaps the D gene, on 5 matching bases. V lost 8 bases and J lost 1 base; the stretch between them is 11 bases long. As encoded in the germline V gene, CDR1 is SNHLY while CDR2 is FYNNEI. The cysteine opens and the phenylalanine closes a CDR3 of 13 amino acids. Only the CDR3 part of the read is kept: 39 bases, read in frame from the first base.